Presented here are 28 T cell receptor beta chains from one specimen sequenced in a study of vaccination effects on CD4 cells after COVID-19. Their antigens remain unidentified. Method: immunoSEQ multiplex PCR; TCRdb's copy keeps in-frame clones and lacks some. The top ten clones hold about 6% of a sample with under 55,000 clones, approximately 75% of them seen once. Antigen-specific CD4+ T cells were expanded with viral peptide pools in the ViraFEST assay before sequencing. Upon completion of under eleven days in culture, CD4+ T cells were isolated. Neither prior SARS-CoV-2 infection nor positive nucleocapsid antibodies were present in the vaccine recipients. The sample was CD4+ T cells from PBMCs cultured with HCoV-OC43 spike peptides, taken before COVID-19 vaccination. Subset indicated: HCoV-OC43 spike overlapping peptide pool stimulation. These receptors originate from a human donor who received a COVID-19 vaccine.

This clone has only a few counts. J is TRBJ2-7 and V is TRBV5-4, with TRBD1 as a possible D gene (5 bases). The germline V gene has CDR1 SGHNT and CDR2 YYREEE (reference sequence). The V gene lost 7 bases and the J gene lost 3 bases, with 11 bases spanning the gap. The CDR3 is 12 amino acids. The CDR3 nucleotides are TGTGCCAGCCGAAAAGACAGCTACGAGCAGTACGTC. Amino acid sequence: CASRKDSYEQYV.

The gene calls are TRBV13 and TRBJ2-3; the D gene is possibly TRBD1 (6 bases). This CDR3 spans 12 amino acids. The V end lost 3 bases, the J end lost 14 bases, and 15 bases lay between the germline ends. Germline V gene sequence: CDR1 PRHDT, CDR2 FYEKMQ (reference sequence). CDR3 in DNA: TGTGCCAGCAGCTTCGGGGACACGTATAGGTATTTT. Amino acids: CASSFGDTYRYF.

This chain joins TRBV4-1 and TRBJ2-5, with TRBD2 matching 8 bases. Trimming removed 1 base from V and 4 bases from J; junction bases left unmatched: 8. The CDR3 is made up of 16 amino acids. Germline V gene sequence: CDR1 MGHRA, CDR2 YSYEKL. In nucleotides, the CDR3 is TGCGCCAGCAGCCAAGCTGGTAGCGGGGTAACAGAGACCCAGTACTTC. It codes for CASSQAGSGVTETQYF.

The chain carries TRBV7-2 and TRBJ2-7; 8 nucleotides align to TRBD1. V shed 5 bases and J 3 bases; nucleotides not matched to a gene: 6. This CDR3 is built from 14 residues. Germline lookup yields CDR1 SGHTA and CDR2 FQGNSA. The CDR3 sequence is CASSLGTGNYEQYV. The CDR3 coding sequence is TGTGCCAGCAGCCTGGGGACAGGAAACTACGAGCAGTACGTC.

This clone was detected only once. The chain uses TRBV7-2 and TRBJ2-5, with no clear D. Germline CDR1 reads SGHTA; CDR2 reads FQGNSA. This CDR3 comprises 15 residues. Trimming cost V 4 bases and J 6 bases, with 18 bases left between them. This chain's CDR3 is CASSSSGPLRQTQYF. DNA of the CDR3: TGTGCCAGCAGCTCCTCCGGGCCCTTGAGGCAGACCCAGTACTTC.

The chain couples TRBV6-5 to TRBJ2-7; 9 bases are shared with TRBD1. The CDR3 loop spans 12 amino acids. Germline V gene data show CDR1 as MNHEY and CDR2 as SVGAGI. The CDR3 loop reads CASMLAGQGSCV. CDR3 DNA sequence: TGTGCCAGCATGCTTGCGGGACAGGGTTCCTGCGTC.

The J gene is TRBJ1-5, the V gene TRBV6-5, with a possible D match to TRBD1 (5 bases). V was clipped by 4 bases and J by 5 bases, with 18 bases between them. The CDR3 has 16 residues. CDR1 and CDR2 (germline): MNHEY, SVGAGI. The CDR3 coding sequence is TGTGCCAGCAGTTCGTCCCCCCAGGGAGGAGATCAGCCCCAGCATTTT. Amino acid sequence: CASSSSPQGGDQPQHF.

This chain uses TRBV7-2 with TRBJ2-1; D gene ambiguous. The CDR3 contains 15 residues. Germline V gene sequence: CDR1 SGHTA, CDR2 FQGNSA. Trimming took 5 bases from V and 3 from J, leaving 14 bases between them. The CDR3 spells CASSPRISLYNEQFF. The CDR3 DNA follows: TGTGCCAGCAGCCCCAGGATCAGCCTCTACAATGAGCAGTTCTTC.

The rearrangement joins TRBV19 to TRBJ2-3; D call uncertain. Germline V CDR1 and CDR2: LNHDA, SQIVND (reference sequence). V lost 4 bases, J lost 6 bases, and 26 bases lay in between. The CDR3 contains 18 residues. This CDR3 reads CASSNTFRAPSERDTQYF. CDR3 DNA: TGTGCCAGTAGTAATACCTTCCGGGCCCCAAGTGAAAGGGATACGCAGTATTTT. Complete variable domain (other parts from reference TRBV19 and TRBJ2-3): DGGITQSPKYLFRKEGQNVTLSCEQNLNHDAMYWYRQDPGQGLRLIYYSQIVNDFQKGDIAEGYSVSREKKESFPLTVTSAQKNPTAFYLCASSNTFRAPSERDTQYFGPGTRLTVL.

This chain links TRBV19 with TRBJ2-6; D is ambiguous. Germline V CDR1 and CDR2: LNHDA, SQIVND (reference sequence). V was clipped by 3 bases and J by 4 bases, with 10 bases between them. The CDR3 consists of 15 residues. The CDR3 loop is CASSILGSGANVLTF. In DNA, the CDR3 is TGTGCCAGTAGTATTCTAGGTTCCGGGGCCAACGTCCTGACTTTC.

The CDR3 nucleotides read TGTGCCAGCAGTGGGGGTCCGGGGCTAGCGGGATCAGATACGCAGTATTTT. It codes for CASSGGPGLAGSDTQYF. V is TRBV2 and J is TRBJ2-3; 9 nucleotides line up with TRBD2. J gave up 4 bases and V 4 bases, and 12 bases lay outside the gene matches. Germline assignment: CDR1 SNHLY and CDR2 FYNNEI. The CDR3 runs to 17 residues.

The CDR3 coding sequence is TGTGCCAGTAGTCTGAAGACGGTGGCTAACTATGGCTACACCTTC. Its protein product is CASSLKTVANYGYTF. The chain has TRBV19 and TRBJ1-2; D is unclear. V was trimmed by 5 bases and J by 0 bases, leaving 13 bases between them. Germline lookup yields CDR1 LNHDA and CDR2 SQIVND (reference sequence). CDR3 length: 15 residues.

The J gene is TRBJ2-3, the V gene TRBV4-1; 10 bases map to TRBD2. The V gene end was trimmed by 3 bases and the J gene end by 6 bases; junction bases not matched to a gene: 3. Germline V CDR1 and CDR2: MGHRA, YSYEKL. This CDR3 spans 14 amino acids. The CDR3 loop reads CASSQRAGGDTQYF. In DNA, the CDR3 is TGCGCCAGCAGCCAGAGAGCGGGGGGGGATACGCAGTATTTT.

This clone was picked up one time. The chain joins TRBV4-1 to TRBJ2-3; 7 bases map to TRBD2. This CDR3 comprises 18 residues. V trimming: 4 bases; J trimming: 1 base; junction bases outside the gene matches: 14. Germline V lookup: CDR1 MGHRA, CDR2 YSYEKL. This CDR3 reads CASSLPGDGGWRTDTQYF. As DNA, the CDR3 is TGCGCCAGCAGCCTTCCGGGCGACGGGGGGTGGCGCACAGATACGCAGTATTTT.

This sequence joins TRBV11-2 and TRBJ1-4, with D perhaps matching TRBD1 (5 bases). Germline V gene data show CDR1 as SGHAT and CDR2 as FQNNGV. Trimming removed 5 bases from V and 7 bases from J, with 20 bases in between. This CDR3 spans 16 amino acids. The CDR3 sequence: CASSGSGLEGGEKLFF. In nucleotides, the CDR3 is TGTGCCAGCAGCGGTTCGGGGCTCGAAGGAGGTGAAAAACTGTTTTTT.

This clone showed up just a few times. The CDR3 loop is CASTRGQGDEKLFF. The DNA for the CDR3 is TGTGCCAGCACTAGGGGACAGGGGGATGAAAAACTGTTTTTT. The rearrangement uses TRBV6-5 and TRBJ1-4; 11 bases align to TRBD1. The CDR3 sequence is 14 residues long. V lost 7 bases and J lost 6; bases outside the gene matches: 4. CDR1 MNHEY and CDR2 SVGAGI come from the germline V gene.

This rearrangement joins TRBV5-8 to TRBJ2-3; the match to TRBD2 covers 8 bases. CDR3 length: 17 residues. Germline lookup yields CDR1 SGHTS and CDR2 YDEGEE. V trimming: 7 bases; J trimming: 3 bases; junction bases outside the gene matches: 16. CDR3 sequence reads: CASPRPPGTSVTDTQYF. Written as DNA, the CDR3 is TGTGCCAGCCCCCGACCGCCTGGGACTAGTGTGACAGATACGCAGTATTTT.

This clone showed up just a few times. J is TRBJ1-5 and V is TRBV19; maybe TRBD1 (5 bases). Germline CDR1 and CDR2: LNHDA and SQIVND (reference sequence). This CDR3 has 14 amino acids. The V end lost 5 bases, the J end lost 8 bases, and 16 bases lay between the germline ends. The CDR3 spells CASSAGTLIKPQHF. The CDR3 DNA reads TGTGCCAGTAGTGCCGGGACCTTGATAAAGCCCCAGCATTTT.

The J gene is TRBJ2-2, the V gene TRBV6-2 or TRBV6-3, with TRBD2 matching 11 bases. The CDR3 length is 18 residues. In germline, CDR1 is MNHEY, CDR2 SVGEGT. V lost 6 bases and J lost 7; bases outside the gene matches: 16. Written as DNA, the CDR3 is TGTGCCAGCAGCCCTCGACAGGGGACTAGCGGCGTCGTCGGGGAGCTGTTTTTT. Translating gives CASSPRQGTSGVVGELFF.

The chain has TRBV27 and TRBJ1-4; tentative D call: TRBD1 (5 bases). V was shortened by 6 bases and J by 5 bases, with 13 bases between the two germline ends. This CDR3 has 14 residues. Germline-derived CDR1 and CDR2 are MNHEY and SMNVEV (reference sequence). CDR3 DNA: TGTGCCAGCAGCATGACAGTCGCCAATGAAAAACTGTTTTTT. Translation gives CASSMTVANEKLFF.

This rearrangement joins TRBV7-2 to TRBJ1-2; unclear D gene. The CDR3 contains 14 residues. V lost 5 bases to trimming and J lost 8 bases, with 18 bases between them. Per germline, CDR1 SGHTA and CDR2 FQGNSA. CDR3 residues: CASSVGIQAGGYTF. For the CDR3, the DNA is TGTGCCAGCAGCGTCGGGATCCAGGCCGGGGGCTACACCTTC. Variable domain in full (rest from reference TRBV7-2 and TRBJ1-2): GAGVSQSPSNKVTEKGKDVELRCDPISGHTALYWYRQSLGQGLEFLIYFQGNSAPDKSGLPSDRFSAERTGGSVSTLTIQRTQQEDSAVYLCASSVGIQAGGYTFGSGTRLTVV.

This clone occurred once. The chain couples TRBV3-1 (or the pseudogene TRBV3-2) to TRBJ2-2; D gene uncertain. Germline V gives CDR1 LGHDT, CDR2 YNNKEL (reference sequence). V gave up 2 bases and J gave up 5 bases, with 6 bases separating them. The CDR3 length is 13 residues. The CDR3 nucleotides are TGTGCCAGCAGCCAATATGGGACCGGGGAGCTGTTTTTT. Encoded protein: CASSQYGTGELFF.

The V and J genes are TRBV5-1 and TRBJ1-1; D is perhaps TRBD1 (6 bases). V was clipped by 3 bases and J by 6 bases, with 27 bases between them. The CDR3 consists of 18 residues. CDR1 is SGHRS and CDR2 is YFSETQ in the germline V gene. The DNA for the CDR3 is TGCGCCAGCAGCTCGGTTCCCGGCGGGGGGCCTGGGAGCGCTGAAGCTTTCTTT. Protein product: CASSSVPGGGPGSAEAFF.

The chain couples TRBV7-2 to TRBJ1-2; 10 bases are a match to TRBD1. Germline V gene sequence: CDR1 SGHTA, CDR2 FQGNSA. Unmatched junction bases numbered 14, after V lost 1 base and J lost 6 bases. The CDR3 sequence is 18 residues long. In DNA, the CDR3 is TGTGCCAGCAGCTTAGGGGGGCGGACAGGGGGTAAGAGGGATGGCTACACCTTC. As protein: CASSLGGRTGGKRDGYTF.

The chain carries TRBV6-6 and TRBJ1-4; maybe TRBD1 (5 bases). This CDR3 comprises 12 residues. V gave up 4 bases and J gave up 14 bases, with 14 bases separating them. The germline gives CDR1 MNHNY, CDR2 SVGAGI (reference sequence). The CDR3 DNA reads as TGTGCCAGCAGTTTGGGACGGTTGAGGCTGTTTTTT. Its translation: CASSLGRLRLFF.

The J gene is TRBJ1-1, the V gene TRBV7-2, with D possibly TRBD1 on 5 matching bases. CDR1 and CDR2 from the germline V gene are SGHTA and FQGNSA. The CDR3 sequence is 15 residues long. Trimming removed 6 bases at V and 2 bases at J, with 16 bases between. The CDR3 nucleotides read TGTGCCAGCAGGATGTCGGGGCCCGTAAACACTGAAGCTTTCTTT. Translation: CASRMSGPVNTEAFF.

DNA for the CDR3: TGTGCCAGCCGACAGCGTCCAGGGGCTAACTATGGCTACACCTTC. Amino acids: CASRQRPGANYGYTF. The chain has TRBV3-1 (or the pseudogene TRBV3-2) and TRBJ1-2, with a weak D call TRBD1 (6 bases). V was cut by 8 bases and J by 0 bases, with 16 bases left in between. The length of the CDR3 is 15 residues. CDR1 LGHDT and CDR2 YNNKEL come from the germline V gene (reference sequence).

This clone was counted a single time. The gene calls are TRBV27 and TRBJ2-7, with TRBD1 as a possible D gene (6 bases). Looked up from germline, CDR1 is MNHEY and CDR2 is SMNVEV (reference sequence). V shed 2 bases and J shed 5 bases, with 13 bases lying between them. This CDR3 region has 14 residues. For the CDR3, the DNA is TGTGCCAGCAGTTTAGGCAGGGGATCGGACGAGCAGTACGTC. Its translation: CASSLGRGSDEQYV.